This TCR beta chain was captured by sequencing in a study of blood T cell repertoires in COVID-19. Study background: From the United States, Italy and Spain came samples of acute and convalescent COVID-19. T cells, B-cell-depleted T cells, or PBMCs provided the cDNA or gDNA that served as material.

Methods used by the authors: Amplifying reference gene primers gave estimates of nucleated cell counts. The data were produced by immunoSEQ multiplex PCR, yet TCRdb's version contains in-frame clones alone and is incomplete. Clonal size and the V and J genes are those of that table, whereas D and trimming came from the DNA. The profile shows about 380,000 clones, 85% of them singletons. The sample consisted of peripheral blood. The sequence was obtained from a woman under 30 with acute or convalescent COVID-19.

CDR3 sequence (DNA): TGTGCCAGCAGCTCGATACAGACGGTGGCCTACGAGCAGTACTTC. Translation gives CASSSIQTVAYEQYF. This chain connects TRBV5-6 to TRBJ2-7; D is uncertain. Trimming left V 3 bases short and J 2 bases short, with 15 bases between. This CDR3 contains 15 residues. CDR1 and CDR2 (germline): SGHDT, YYEEEE.